These 10 T cell receptor beta chains came from one sample sequenced in a study of read filtering for tumor transcriptome and immune sequencing. From about 400 ng of RNA, a library with molecular barcoded alpha/delta and beta/gamma adaptors was made. TCRdb re-called the reads with MiXCR, one entry per CDR3 protein. The top ten clones hold under 15% of a sample with 94,000 or so distinct CDR3 sequences, 10% to 15% of them seen once. The sequenced sample consisted of a population of CD138-negative cells sorted from bone marrow. The receptors come from a donor at least 40 years old with multiple myeloma.

This clonotype was counted at least ten times. This chain links TRBV5-1 with TRBJ1-1; D gene uncertain. The germline V and J ends were trimmed by 5 bases and 3 bases, with 14 bases remaining between them. In germline, CDR1 is SGHRS, CDR2 YFSETQ. The CDR3 has 14 amino acids. CDR3 residues: CASSYGGRDTEAFF. The CDR3 region has the DNA TGCGCCAGCAGTTACGGCGGGAGAGACACTGAAGCTTTCTTT.

This clonotype was counted ten times or more. The chain employs TRBV19 and TRBJ2-1; TRBD2 matches 12 bases. Germline V gene sequence: CDR1 LNHDA, CDR2 SQIVND (reference sequence). The junction had 8 bases not matched to a gene; V was cut back by 3 bases and J by 8 bases. The CDR3 runs 16 residues. The CDR3 spells CASSIRTSGNYHEQFF. Here the CDR3 DNA reads TGTGCCAGTAGTATCAGGACTAGCGGGAATTACCATGAGCAGTTCTTC.

The rearrangement uses TRBV2 and TRBJ1-5; the match to TRBD1 covers 8 bases. This CDR3 region has 16 residues. The germline CDR1 and CDR2 sequences are SNHLY and FYNNEI. V lost 3 bases to trimming and J lost 4 bases; unmatched junction nucleotides: 8. The CDR3 loop reads CASSDQGARTNQPQHF. In nucleotides, the CDR3 is TGTGCCAGCAGTGACCAGGGGGCCCGAACGAATCAGCCCCAGCATTTT.

With regard to this clonotype: A much larger clone differs from this one at a single base, so this may be a read error. V is TRBV28 and J is TRBJ2-5, with 8 bases fitting TRBD1. Losses at the gene ends were 2 bases for V and 4 bases for J; bases not matched to a gene: 6. The CDR3 extends over 15 amino acids. Germline V gene sequence: CDR1 MDHEN, CDR2 SYDVKM. For the CDR3, the DNA is TGTGCCAGCAGTTTAGGGACAGGATACAGAGAGACCCAGTACTTC. It is translated as CASSLGTGYRETQYF.

This clonotype has a handful of counts. The V gene is TRBV19, the J gene TRBJ1-2, with no clear D. CDR1 LNHDA and CDR2 SQIVND come from the germline V gene (reference sequence). This CDR3 region has 15 residues. V gave up 5 bases and J gave up 4 bases, with 17 bases separating them. The CDR3 DNA reads as TGTGCCAGTAGTCCCTCGCTCAGCCCGGGCTATGGCTACACCTTC. Amino acid sequence: CASSPSLSPGYGYTF.

This clonotype was detected a few times. The chain has TRBV18 and TRBJ2-7; no reliable D call. Germline V gene sequence: CDR1 KGHSH, CDR2 LQKENI. This CDR3 has 14 residues. Trimming stripped 1 base from V and 2 bases from J, with 9 bases between. CDR3 sequence reads: CASSPQSETYEQYF. Here the CDR3 DNA reads TGTGCCAGCTCACCACAATCAGAGACCTACGAGCAGTACTTC.

V gene TRBV10-3 combines with J gene TRBJ1-4; D ambiguous. The germline gives CDR1 ENHRY, CDR2 SYGVKD. V was trimmed by 4 bases and J by 8 bases, leaving 5 bases between them. The length of the CDR3 is 11 residues. The CDR3 region is CAISADEKLFF. The CDR3 bases are TGTGCCATCAGTGCAGACGAAAAACTGTTTTTT.

This clonotype was detected many times. The chain joins TRBV28 to TRBJ2-5; a weak D match, TRBD1 (6 bases). This CDR3 contains 15 residues. The ends were cut back, 3 bases at V and 2 bases at J, with 13 bases in the middle. The germline gives CDR1 MDHEN, CDR2 SYDVKM. The CDR3 DNA follows: TGTGCCAGCAGTTTTGGGAACAGGGCTCAAGAGACCCAGTACTTC. Translating gives CASSFGNRAQETQYF.

This clonotype was counted many times. This chain connects TRBV7-3 to TRBJ2-1; 8 bases are a match to TRBD2. V lost 1 base and J lost 1; bases outside the gene matches: 3. The CDR3 has 16 amino acids. Germline assignment: CDR1 SGHTA and CDR2 FQGTGA. CDR3 bases: TGTGCCAGCAGCTTAAGCCCGGGAGGGTCCTACAATGAGCAGTTCTTC. Residues: CASSLSPGGSYNEQFF.

The chain uses TRBV20-1 and TRBJ2-5; TRBD2 aligns across 10 bases. With V trimmed by 0 bases and J by 0 bases, 4 bases remained unmatched. CDR3 length: 16 residues. The germline gives CDR1 DFQATT, CDR2 SNEGSKA (reference sequence). The CDR3: CSARDFSGRNQETQYF. In nucleotides, the CDR3 is TGCAGTGCTAGAGACTTTAGCGGGAGGAACCAAGAGACCCAGTACTTC.